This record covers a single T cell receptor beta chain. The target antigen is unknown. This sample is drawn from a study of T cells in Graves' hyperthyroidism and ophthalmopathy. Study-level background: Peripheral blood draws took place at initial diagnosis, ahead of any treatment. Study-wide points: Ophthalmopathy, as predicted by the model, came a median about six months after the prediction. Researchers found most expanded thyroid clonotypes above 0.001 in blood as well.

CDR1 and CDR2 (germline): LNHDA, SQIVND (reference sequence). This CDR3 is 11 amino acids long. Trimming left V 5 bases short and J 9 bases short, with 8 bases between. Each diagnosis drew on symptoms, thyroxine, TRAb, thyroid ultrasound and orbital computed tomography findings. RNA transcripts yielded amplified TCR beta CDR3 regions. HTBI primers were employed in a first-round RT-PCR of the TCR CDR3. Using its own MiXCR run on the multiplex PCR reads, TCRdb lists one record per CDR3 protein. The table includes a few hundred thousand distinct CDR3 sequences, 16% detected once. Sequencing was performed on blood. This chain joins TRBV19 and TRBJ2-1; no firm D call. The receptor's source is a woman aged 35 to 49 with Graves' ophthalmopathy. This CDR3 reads CASSPPPEQFF. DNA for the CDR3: TGTGCCAGTAGTCCTCCCCCTGAGCAGTTCTTC.